Detailed here is one T cell receptor (beta chain). The clone's antigen remains unknown. No qualities accompany the bases; no much larger clone lies one base away. Libraries were built with RT-PCR. The sequencing machine was a NextSeq 550. The public reads were reanalyzed by TCRdb: fastp trimming at Q25, MiXCR alignment, in-frame beta chains only. CDR3 protein sequences are deduplicated, and each keeps its most common genes and DNA. Here the sample has roughly 960,000 distinct CDR3 sequences; approximately 18% occur a single time. The ten largest make up 6% of the sample. CDR1 and CDR2, per the germline V gene, are WSHSY and SAAADI. Relative to germline, V is 6 bases shorter and J is 10 bases shorter, with 16 bases between their ends. Including cysteine and phenylalanine, the CDR3 has 13 amino acids. Just the 39-base CDR3 DNA is kept, in frame starting at base 1. The data belong to a study of patients and donors after allogeneic stem cell transplantation (dated by TCRdb to about 2020).

The specimen was blood, either unsorted or a sorted T cell fraction (not recorded which). The chain couples TRBV10-2 to TRBJ2-1; the D gene is perhaps TRBD2, from 5 matching bases. This sequence was found in a human donor who was either an allogeneic HSCT recipient or a stem cell or donor lymphocyte infusion donor (not recorded which). It is not recorded whose cells these are; they may come from a transplant donor. Read as DNA, the sequence is TGCGCCAGCAGGGTGGCCCAGTCGGGGGAGCAGTTCTTC. It translates as CASRVAQSGEQFF.